This T cell receptor beta chain is from a study of cytomegalovirus exposure and HLA in healthy donors. General study results and limits: The authors enumerated over 150 TCR beta chains as linked to cytomegalovirus. There were some public TCRs occurring in many donors, but most TCR sequences were rare. The classifier, whose performance was assessed in both the original and validation cohorts, reportedly diagnosed cytomegalovirus status with high specificity and sensitivity. That first-cohort TCR clusters tended to co-occur in the roughly 110 validation repertoires was found in a later analysis.

Using immunoSEQ multiplex PCR, the repertoire was profiled, and TCRdb retains in-frame clones only, with some absent. This sample has about 140,000 clones, with about 86% found just once. The CDR3 contains 16 residues. Germline trimming cut 2 bases from V and 2 bases from J; bases unmatched to any gene: 6. Germline V gene sequence: CDR1 SNHLY, CDR2 FYNNEI. In regard to this clone: Its target is unknown.

Sequences were obtained from PBMCs. The chain recombines TRBV2 with TRBJ2-3, with 8 bases that match TRBD2. This clonotype originated in a man younger than 35 in good health and CMV-seronegative. CDR3 sequence reads: CASSEFGRGDTDTQYF. The CDR3, as DNA: TGTGCCAGCAGTGAATTTGGGCGGGGGGACACAGATACGCAGTATTTT.